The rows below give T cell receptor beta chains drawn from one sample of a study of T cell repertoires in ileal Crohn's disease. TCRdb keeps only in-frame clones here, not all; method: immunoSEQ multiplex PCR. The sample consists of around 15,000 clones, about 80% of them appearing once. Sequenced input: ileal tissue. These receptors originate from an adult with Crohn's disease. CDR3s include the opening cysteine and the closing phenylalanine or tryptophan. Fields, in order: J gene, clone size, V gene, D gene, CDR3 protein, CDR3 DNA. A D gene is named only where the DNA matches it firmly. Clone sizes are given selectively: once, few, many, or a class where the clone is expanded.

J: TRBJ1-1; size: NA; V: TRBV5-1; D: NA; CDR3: CASSLGPQGSNTEAFF; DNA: TGCGCCAGCAGCTTGGGACCCCAGGGTAGTAACACTGAAGCTTTCTTT
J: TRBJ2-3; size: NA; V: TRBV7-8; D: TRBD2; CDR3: CASSAVSGSATDTQYF; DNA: TGTGCCAGCAGCGCCGTTAGCGGGAGTGCAACAGATACGCAGTATTTT
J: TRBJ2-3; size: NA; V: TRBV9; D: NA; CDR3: CASSVRQNTDTQYF; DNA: TGTGCCAGCAGCGTGCGACAGAACACAGATACGCAGTATTTT
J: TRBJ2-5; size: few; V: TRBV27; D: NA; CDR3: CASSSAGVLETQYF; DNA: TGTGCCAGCAGTTCGGCAGGGGTCCTAGAGACCCAGTACTTC
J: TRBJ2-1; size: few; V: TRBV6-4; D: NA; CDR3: CASSDGSSYNEQFF; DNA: TGTGCCAGCAGTGACGGGAGCTCCTACAATGAGCAGTTCTTC
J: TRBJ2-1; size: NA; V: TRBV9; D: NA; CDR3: CASSGRQNNEQFF; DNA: TGTGCCAGCAGCGGACGACAGAACAATGAGCAGTTCTTC
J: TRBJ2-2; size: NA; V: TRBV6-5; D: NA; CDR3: CASSYSAIGNTGELFF; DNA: TGTGCCAGCAGTTACTCAGCGATAGGGAACACCGGGGAGCTGTTTTTT
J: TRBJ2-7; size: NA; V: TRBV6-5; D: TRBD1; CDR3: CASGTGVSYEQYF; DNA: TGTGCCAGCGGGACAGGGGTTTCCTACGAGCAGTACTTC
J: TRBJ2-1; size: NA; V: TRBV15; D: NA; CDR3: CATSVRGVYNEQFF; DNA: TGTGCCACCAGCGTCCGCGGGGTATACAATGAGCAGTTCTTC
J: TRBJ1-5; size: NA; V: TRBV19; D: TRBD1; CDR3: CASSLTGGDQPQHF; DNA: TGTGCCAGTAGTCTGACAGGGGGTGATCAGCCCCAGCATTTT
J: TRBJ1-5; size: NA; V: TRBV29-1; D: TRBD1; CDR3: CSVGQGGANSNQPQHF; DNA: TGCAGCGTGGGACAGGGGGGGGCGAATAGCAATCAGCCCCAGCATTTT
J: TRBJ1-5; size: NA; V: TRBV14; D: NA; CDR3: CASSSITGQPQHF; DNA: TGTGCCAGCAGCTCCATAACTGGTCAGCCCCAGCATTTT
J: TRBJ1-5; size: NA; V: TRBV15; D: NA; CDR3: CATSRAVISNQPQHF; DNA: TGTGCCACCAGCAGAGCGGTTATTAGCAATCAGCCCCAGCATTTT
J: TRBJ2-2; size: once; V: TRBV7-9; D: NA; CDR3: CASSSSESANTGELFF; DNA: TGTGCCAGCAGTTCTAGTGAGTCCGCGAACACCGGGGAGCTGTTTTTT
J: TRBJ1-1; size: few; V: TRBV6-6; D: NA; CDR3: CASSYGQNTEAFF; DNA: TGTGCCAGCAGTTACGGACAGAACACTGAAGCTTTCTTT
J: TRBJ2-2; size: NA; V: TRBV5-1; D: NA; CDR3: CASSLRQGGNTGELFF; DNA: TGCGCCAGCAGCTTGAGGCAGGGGGGGAACACCGGGGAGCTGTTTTTT
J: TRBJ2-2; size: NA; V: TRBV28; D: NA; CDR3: CASRNTGSLNTGELFF; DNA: TGTGCCAGCAGGAATACAGGGAGCCTTAACACCGGGGAGCTGTTTTTT
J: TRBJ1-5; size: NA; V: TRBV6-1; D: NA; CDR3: CASKGQTNQPQHF; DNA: TGTGCCAGCAAAGGACAGACCAATCAGCCCCAGCATTTT
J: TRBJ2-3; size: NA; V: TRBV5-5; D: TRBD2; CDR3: CASSLPLAGVADTQYF; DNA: TGTGCCAGCAGCCTTCCCCTAGCGGGAGTAGCAGATACGCAGTATTTT
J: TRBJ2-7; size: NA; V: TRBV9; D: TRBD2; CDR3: CASSQSGESYEQYF; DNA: TGTGCCAGCAGCCAAAGCGGGGAGTCCTACGAGCAGTACTTC
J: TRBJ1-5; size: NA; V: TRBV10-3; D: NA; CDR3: CAISDRQLGAEQPQHF; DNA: TGTGCCATCAGTGACCGGCAGTTGGGGGCTGAGCAGCCCCAGCATTTT
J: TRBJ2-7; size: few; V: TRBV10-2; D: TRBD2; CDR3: CASSPGGAYEQYF; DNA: TGCGCCAGCAGCCCGGGGGGAGCCTACGAGCAGTACTTC
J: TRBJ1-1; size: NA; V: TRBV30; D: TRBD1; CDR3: CAWIDRASTEAFF; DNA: TGTGCCTGGATTGACAGGGCGAGCACTGAAGCTTTCTTT
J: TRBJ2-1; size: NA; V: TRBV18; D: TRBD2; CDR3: CASSQGAGVTNEQFF; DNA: TGTGCCAGCTCACAAGGAGCGGGAGTCACCAATGAGCAGTTCTTC
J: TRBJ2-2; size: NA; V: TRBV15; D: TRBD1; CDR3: CATSRETGGELFF; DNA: TGTGCCACCAGCAGAGAAACAGGGGGCGAGCTGTTTTTT
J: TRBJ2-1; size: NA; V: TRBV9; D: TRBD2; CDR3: CASSVAPLAGDPNEQFF; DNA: TGTGCCAGCAGCGTAGCCCCTCTAGCGGGGGATCCCAATGAGCAGTTCTTC
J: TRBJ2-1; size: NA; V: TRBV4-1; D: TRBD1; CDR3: CASSQAWTGSRCLATYNEQFF; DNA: TGCGCCAGCAGCCAAGCTTGGACAGGGTCGAGGTGTTTGGCTACCTACAATGAGCAGTTCTTC
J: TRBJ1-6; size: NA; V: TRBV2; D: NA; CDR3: CASTRTPSPLHF; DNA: TGTGCCAGCACTAGGACACCTTCACCCCTCCACTTT